A selection of T cell receptor beta chains follows, all from one sample in a study of beta chain features in type 1 diabetes. TCRdb's copy holds only in-frame clones and misses some; the assay was immunoSEQ multiplex PCR. Altogether 860,000 or so clones are present, 17% being singletons, with the ten largest covering about 0.02%. Sequencing input: naive CD4+ T cells from blood. These receptors originate from a woman aged 18-29 years in good health. The CDR3 runs from the conserved cysteine through the conserved F or W. The order of the fields is CDR3 protein, CDR3 DNA, J gene, clone size, D gene, V gene. The D gene is left open where the match is weak. Clone size is stated in some rows and not others, as once, few, many or a class when expanded.

CDR3 protein: CASSLHRGLQDTQYF; CDR3 DNA: TGTGCCAGCAGCTTACACCGGGGGCTTCAAGATACGCAGTATTTT; J gene: TRBJ2-3; clone size: few; D gene: NA; V gene: TRBV7-2
CDR3 protein: CASRDASGRAGGEQFF; CDR3 DNA: TGTGCCAGTAGGGACGCTAGCGGGAGGGCCGGGGGTGAGCAGTTCTTC; J gene: TRBJ2-1; clone size: NA; D gene: TRBD2; V gene: TRBV19
CDR3 protein: CASSTAGGTMTQYF; CDR3 DNA: TGTGCCAGCAGCACCGCGGGGGGCACGATGACCCAGTACTTC; J gene: TRBJ2-5; clone size: few; D gene: TRBD2; V gene: TRBV5-4
CDR3 protein: CASSHLGKVPQETQYF; CDR3 DNA: TGTGCCAGCAGCCACCTGGGGAAAGTTCCTCAAGAGACCCAGTACTTC; J gene: TRBJ2-5; clone size: NA; D gene: NA; V gene: TRBV7-9
CDR3 protein: CASSLYGDQYF; CDR3 DNA: TGTGCCAGCAGTTTATACGGCGACCAGTACTTC; J gene: TRBJ2-5; clone size: few; D gene: NA; V gene: TRBV28
CDR3 protein: CASSSGDSYEQYF; CDR3 DNA: TGTGCCAGCAGCTCCGGGGACAGCTACGAGCAGTACTTC; J gene: TRBJ2-7; clone size: few; D gene: TRBD1; V gene: TRBV11-2
CDR3 protein: CASSQGHRGRLGSEAFF; CDR3 DNA: TGTGCCAGCAGCCAGGGCCACAGGGGGCGGCTGGGGTCTGAAGCTTTCTTT; J gene: TRBJ1-1; clone size: NA; D gene: TRBD1; V gene: TRBV4-2
CDR3 protein: CASSLYQAANTGELFF; CDR3 DNA: TGTGCCAGCAGCTTATATCAGGCAGCGAACACCGGGGAGCTGTTTTTT; J gene: TRBJ2-2; clone size: few; D gene: NA; V gene: TRBV7-9
CDR3 protein: CASSSVDGAGLGYTF; CDR3 DNA: TGTGCCAGCAGTTCCGTGGACGGAGCCGGGTTGGGCTACACCTTC; J gene: TRBJ1-2; clone size: NA; D gene: NA; V gene: TRBV6-6
CDR3 protein: CASSVEPRGMYNEQFF; CDR3 DNA: TGTGCCAGCAGCGTAGAACCGCGTGGGATGTACAATGAGCAGTTCTTC; J gene: TRBJ2-1; clone size: few; D gene: NA; V gene: TRBV9
CDR3 protein: CASSYGLAGADTQYF; CDR3 DNA: TGTGCCAGCAGCTATGGACTAGCGGGAGCAGATACGCAGTATTTT; J gene: TRBJ2-3; clone size: few; D gene: TRBD2; V gene: TRBV7-3
CDR3 protein: CASSQINHGVSYTF; CDR3 DNA: TGTGCCAGCAGCCAAATAAATCACGGTGTCAGCTACACCTTC; J gene: TRBJ1-2; clone size: few; D gene: NA; V gene: TRBV7-2
CDR3 protein: CASSTLAGVSAGELFF; CDR3 DNA: TGCGCCAGCAGCACCCTAGCGGGAGTATCAGCGGGGGAGCTGTTTTTT; J gene: TRBJ2-2; clone size: NA; D gene: TRBD2; V gene: TRBV4-1
CDR3 protein: CASSLDRGGQNIQYF; CDR3 DNA: TGTGCCAGCAGTTTGGACAGGGGGGGACAAAACATTCAGTACTTC; J gene: TRBJ2-4; clone size: few; D gene: TRBD1; V gene: TRBV2
CDR3 protein: CASSLQNTQYF; CDR3 DNA: TGTGCCAGCAGTTTACAGAATACGCAGTATTTT; J gene: TRBJ2-3; clone size: few; D gene: NA; V gene: TRBV28
CDR3 protein: CASSRTLETQYF; CDR3 DNA: TGTGCCAGCAGCCGCACGTTAGAGACCCAGTACTTC; J gene: TRBJ2-5; clone size: NA; D gene: NA; V gene: TRBV9
CDR3 protein: CASSFRDGHGYTF; CDR3 DNA: TGTGCCAGCAGCTTTCGGGACGGCCACGGCTACACCTTC; J gene: TRBJ1-2; clone size: few; D gene: NA; V gene: TRBV7-3
CDR3 protein: CASSIAPTGRTGELFF; CDR3 DNA: TGTGCCAGCAGCATAGCCCCGACAGGGAGAACCGGGGAGCTGTTTTTT; J gene: TRBJ2-2; clone size: NA; D gene: TRBD1; V gene: TRBV5-4
CDR3 protein: CASLAGTGVTDTQYF; CDR3 DNA: TGTGCCAGTTTAGCCGGGACAGGTGTCACAGATACGCAGTATTTT; J gene: TRBJ2-3; clone size: NA; D gene: TRBD1; V gene: TRBV28
CDR3 protein: CASSSDRGSTDTQYF; CDR3 DNA: TGTGCCAGCAGCTCGGACAGGGGGTCGACAGATACGCAGTATTTT; J gene: TRBJ2-3; clone size: few; D gene: TRBD1; V gene: TRBV7-9
CDR3 protein: CASSQGLLETQYF; CDR3 DNA: TGCGCCAGCAGCCAAGGACTTTTGGAGACCCAGTACTTC; J gene: TRBJ2-5; clone size: NA; D gene: NA; V gene: TRBV4-3
CDR3 protein: CASSATSGSGELFF; CDR3 DNA: TGTGCCAGCAGCGCAACTAGCGGGAGCGGGGAGCTGTTTTTT; J gene: TRBJ2-2; clone size: NA; D gene: TRBD2; V gene: TRBV4-2
CDR3 protein: CASSFQGGENIQYF; CDR3 DNA: TGTGCCAGCAGCTTCCAGGGGGGCGAAAACATTCAGTACTTC; J gene: TRBJ2-4; clone size: NA; D gene: NA; V gene: TRBV4-2
CDR3 protein: CASREGLNTGELFF; CDR3 DNA: TGTGCCAGCAGAGAGGGACTAAACACCGGGGAGCTGTTTTTT; J gene: TRBJ2-2; clone size: NA; D gene: TRBD2; V gene: TRBV9
CDR3 protein: CSARVRGAQYF; CDR3 DNA: TGCAGTGCTAGAGTACGGGGTGCGCAGTACTTC; J gene: TRBJ2-7; clone size: few; D gene: NA; V gene: TRBV20-1
CDR3 protein: CASSSLGQAPYEQYF; CDR3 DNA: TGTGCCAGCAGTAGTTTGGGACAGGCCCCATACGAGCAGTACTTC; J gene: TRBJ2-7; clone size: few; D gene: TRBD1; V gene: TRBV28
CDR3 protein: CSVVGKSNNEQFF; CDR3 DNA: TGCAGCGTTGTGGGAAAAAGCAACAATGAGCAGTTCTTC; J gene: TRBJ2-1; clone size: few; D gene: NA; V gene: TRBV29-1
CDR3 protein: CASSFRATQLSEQFF; CDR3 DNA: TGTGCCAGCAGCTTTCGTGCGACCCAATTATCGGAGCAGTTCTTC; J gene: TRBJ2-1; clone size: NA; D gene: NA; V gene: TRBV7-2
CDR3 protein: CASSFGRGTDTQYF; CDR3 DNA: TGTGCCAGCAGCTTTGGGCGCGGCACAGATACGCAGTATTTT; J gene: TRBJ2-3; clone size: NA; D gene: NA; V gene: TRBV7-8
CDR3 protein: CASSILRSGANVLTF; CDR3 DNA: TGTGCCAGTAGTATATTGCGCTCTGGGGCCAACGTCCTGACTTTC; J gene: TRBJ2-6; clone size: few; D gene: NA; V gene: TRBV19
CDR3 protein: CASSPGQLGGVNEQYF; CDR3 DNA: TGTGCCAGCAGCCCCGGCCAGTTGGGGGGTGTCAACGAGCAGTACTTC; J gene: TRBJ2-7; clone size: NA; D gene: NA; V gene: TRBV11-2
CDR3 protein: CASSRTRQSYNEQFF; CDR3 DNA: TGTGCCAGCAGCCGCACGAGACAGTCCTACAATGAGCAGTTCTTC; J gene: TRBJ2-1; clone size: NA; D gene: NA; V gene: TRBV14
CDR3 protein: CASSLTGTSVSTDTQYF; CDR3 DNA: TGTGCCAGCAGCCTTACCGGGACTAGCGTTAGCACAGATACGCAGTATTTT; J gene: TRBJ2-3; clone size: few; D gene: TRBD2; V gene: TRBV5-4
CDR3 protein: CASSQHRINYEQYF; CDR3 DNA: TGTGCCAGCAGCCAACACAGAATAAACTACGAGCAGTACTTC; J gene: TRBJ2-7; clone size: few; D gene: NA; V gene: TRBV21-1
CDR3 protein: CAISEEGGPGDEQFF; CDR3 DNA: TGTGCCATCAGTGAGGAGGGAGGTCCCGGGGATGAGCAGTTCTTC; J gene: TRBJ2-1; clone size: few; D gene: NA; V gene: TRBV10-3
CDR3 protein: CASSSRDRGYEQYF; CDR3 DNA: TGTGCCAGCAGCTCCCGGGACAGGGGCTACGAGCAGTACTTC; J gene: TRBJ2-7; clone size: NA; D gene: TRBD1; V gene: TRBV7-2
CDR3 protein: CASSVGVGAESSYNEQFF; CDR3 DNA: TGTGCCAGCAGCGTAGGAGTAGGAGCGGAGAGCTCCTACAATGAGCAGTTCTTC; J gene: TRBJ2-1; clone size: NA; D gene: NA; V gene: TRBV9
CDR3 protein: CAIRSGSKGGQETQYF; CDR3 DNA: TGTGCCATCCGAAGCGGGAGTAAGGGGGGCCAAGAGACCCAGTACTTC; J gene: TRBJ2-5; clone size: few; D gene: TRBD2; V gene: TRBV10-3
CDR3 protein: CASSFRALGEAGVADTQYF; CDR3 DNA: TGTGCCAGCAGCTTTCGGGCCCTCGGAGAAGCGGGAGTGGCAGATACGCAGTATTTT; J gene: TRBJ2-3; clone size: NA; D gene: TRBD2; V gene: TRBV5-6
CDR3 protein: CASMGDSYEQYF; CDR3 DNA: TGTGCCAGCATGGGGGATTCCTACGAGCAGTACTTC; J gene: TRBJ2-7; clone size: NA; D gene: NA; V gene: TRBV2
CDR3 protein: CASSYRLNTEAFF; CDR3 DNA: TGTGCCAGCAGTTATAGGTTGAACACTGAAGCTTTCTTT; J gene: TRBJ1-1; clone size: few; D gene: NA; V gene: TRBV27
CDR3 protein: CASSEDRTGVAYEQYF; CDR3 DNA: TGTGCCAGCAGTGAAGATCGGACAGGGGTGGCCTACGAGCAGTACTTC; J gene: TRBJ2-7; clone size: NA; D gene: TRBD1; V gene: TRBV25-1
CDR3 protein: CAIRPDRTLAQETQYF; CDR3 DNA: TGTGCCATCAGACCCGACAGGACGCTAGCGCAAGAGACCCAGTACTTC; J gene: TRBJ2-5; clone size: NA; D gene: NA; V gene: TRBV10-3
CDR3 protein: CASSPSYTDTQYF; CDR3 DNA: TGTGCCAGCAGCCCTTCGTACACAGATACGCAGTATTTT; J gene: TRBJ2-3; clone size: few; D gene: NA; V gene: TRBV7-9
CDR3 protein: CASSLGAQGYEQFF; CDR3 DNA: TGTGCCAGCAGCTTAGGTGCCCAGGGATATGAGCAGTTCTTC; J gene: TRBJ2-1; clone size: few; D gene: NA; V gene: TRBV7-8
CDR3 protein: CAISGQANQPQHF; CDR3 DNA: TGTGCCATCAGTGGGCAGGCCAATCAGCCCCAGCATTTT; J gene: TRBJ1-5; clone size: NA; D gene: NA; V gene: TRBV10-3
CDR3 protein: CASSVRVLPYNEQFF; CDR3 DNA: TGTGCCAGCTCAGTCAGGGTCCTGCCCTACAATGAGCAGTTCTTC; J gene: TRBJ2-1; clone size: few; D gene: NA; V gene: TRBV18
CDR3 protein: CASSLGTGLNQPQHF; CDR3 DNA: TGTGCCAGCAGCTTAGGGACAGGGTTGAATCAGCCCCAGCATTTT; J gene: TRBJ1-5; clone size: NA; D gene: TRBD1; V gene: TRBV7-2